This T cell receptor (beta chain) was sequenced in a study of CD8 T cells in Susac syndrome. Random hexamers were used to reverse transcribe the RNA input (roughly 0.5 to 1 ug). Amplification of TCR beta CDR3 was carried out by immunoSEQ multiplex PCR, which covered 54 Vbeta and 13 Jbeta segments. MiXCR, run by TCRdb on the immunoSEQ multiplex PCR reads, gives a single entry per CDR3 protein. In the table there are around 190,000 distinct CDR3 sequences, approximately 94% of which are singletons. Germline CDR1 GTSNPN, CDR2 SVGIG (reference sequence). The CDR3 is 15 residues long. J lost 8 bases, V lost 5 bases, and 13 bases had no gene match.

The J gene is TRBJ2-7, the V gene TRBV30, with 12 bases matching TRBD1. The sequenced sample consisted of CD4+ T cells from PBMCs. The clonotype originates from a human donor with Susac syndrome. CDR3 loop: CAWAPPLRDRGQQYF. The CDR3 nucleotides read TGTGCCTGGGCTCCACCTCTCCGGGACAGGGGGCAGCAGTACTTC.